This TCR beta chain was identified during a study of shared clonotypes between healthy human individuals. Broader study findings: Clonotypes which were not shared had lower generation probabilities than clonotypes that all four donors shared.

Repertoires were generated with immunoSEQ multiplex PCR, while TCRdb's copy carries only in-frame clones and drops some. This sample has a few million clones, with 85% to 95% found just once. V gave up 4 bases and J gave up 1 base; unmatched junction bases: 4. From germline, CDR1 is KGHSH and CDR2 LQKENI. There are 15 residues in the CDR3. Every donor, a Caucasian adult, lived in Nashville, Tennessee. For this clone: Its antigen is not known.

This chain connects TRBV18 to TRBJ1-1; TRBD1 aligns across 9 bases. The clonotype was recovered from a man aged 18 to 29 in good health. Some clones in this sample may be carry-over from other donors' samples. What was sequenced was naive CD4+ T cells from PBMCs. The subset denotes: CD45RA+ positively selected. CDR3 nucleotide sequence: TGTGCCAGCTCACACACGACAGGGGGGAACACTGAAGCTTTCTTT. Protein sequence: CASSHTTGGNTEAFF.